Below, 16 T cell receptor beta chains from the same sample are listed, as sequenced in a study of tumor-infiltrating lymphocytes in oesophageal squamous cell carcinoma. TCRdb used MiXCR to reprocess the PCR reads, holding one entry per CDR3 protein. The data show 18,000 or so distinct CDR3 sequences, 40% to 45% seen once. The sample consisted of esophageal tumor tissue. These receptors all come from a male donor with esophageal squamous cell carcinoma.

This clonotype was found once. The genes are TRBV7-6 and TRBJ2-7; D is unclear. The J call is doubtful: the DNA matches TRBJ1-2 better. There are 14 residues in the CDR3. Per germline, CDR1 SGHVS and CDR2 FNYEAQ. CDR3 nucleotide sequence: TGTGCCAGCAGCTTAGAGCCACTTCGGGGAGGCTACACCTTC. It is translated as CASSLEPLRGGYTF.

The genes are TRBV2 and TRBJ2-5, with unresolved D. The J call may be incorrect, as the DNA end agrees better with TRBJ2-1. Germline-derived CDR1 and CDR2 are SNHLY and FYNNEI. The CDR3 extends over 11 amino acids. This CDR3 is CASSQNNEQFF. The DNA of the CDR3 is TGTGCCAGCAGCCAGAACAATGAGCAGTTCTTC.

The table lists this clonotype with a count of one. The rearrangement links TRBV6-8 to TRBJ2-1; D might be TRBD1 (5 bases). This CDR3 has 16 residues. In germline, CDR1 is MNHGY, CDR2 SAAAGT. V lost 7 bases and J lost 0, with 16 bases in between. For the CDR3, the DNA is TGTGCCAGCACTTGGGGCGGCGCGAGCTCCTACAATGAGCAGTTCTTC. This gives the protein CASTWGGASSYNEQFF.

Concerning this clonotype itself: Lacking the conserved final phenylalanine or tryptophan, this CDR3 likely reflects a read error. The limits of the CDR3 on the DNA are not certain, so only TCRdb's listed CDR3 is given. The genes are TRBV11-2 and TRBJ2-5; the table's D call, TRBD2, has no DNA check behind it. The germline V gene encodes CDR1 SGHAT and CDR2 FQNNGV. The CDR3 comprises 15 residues, both ends counted. This CDR3 is CASSLEWGSPLHFGN.

The gene calls are TRBV11-2 and TRBJ2-4; TRBD2 matches 9 bases. With the DNA end fitting TRBJ2-7 better, the J assignment may be wrong. The CDR3 loop spans 18 amino acids. Germline CDR1 and CDR2: SGHAT and FQNNGV. The CDR3 region is CASRPFGLAGSLSYEQYF. CDR3 coding DNA: TGTGCCAGTAGACCTTTTGGGCTAGCGGGGTCTTTATCCTACGAGCAGTACTTC.

In this sample, this clonotype turned up many times. The V gene is TRBV2, the J gene TRBJ2-3, with a weak D call TRBD2 (6 bases). Germline lookup yields CDR1 SNHLY and CDR2 FYNNEI. V gave up 6 bases and J gave up 0 bases, with 13 bases separating them. CDR3 length: 15 amino acids. The chain's CDR3 is CASREGWGSTDTQYF. The CDR3, as DNA: TGTGCCAGCAGGGAGGGGTGGGGAAGCACAGATACGCAGTATTTT.

This clonotype was recorded a few times. The CDR3 is CASSLRQINEKLFF. The CDR3 region has the DNA TGTGCCAGCAGTTTAAGGCAGATAAATGAAAAACTGTTTTTT. The rearrangement joins TRBV12-3 or TRBV12-4 to TRBJ1-4; no definite D call. This CDR3 region has 14 residues. The V end lost 2 bases, the J end lost 5 bases, and 9 bases lay between the germline ends.

This chain connects TRBV11-2 to TRBJ2-1, with 9 bases fitting TRBD2. The J segment lost 7 bases and the V segment lost 6 bases, leaving 10 bases of the junction unmatched. The CDR3 is 15 amino acids. Per germline, CDR1 SGHAT and CDR2 FQNNGV. The CDR3 region has the DNA TGTGCCAGCAGGCGGGGGGCGGGAGGGCCTAATGAGCAGTTCTTC. Its translation: CASRRGAGGPNEQFF.

The chain links TRBV2 to TRBJ2-1, with no clear D. V was trimmed by 5 bases and J by 10 bases, leaving 15 bases between them. The CDR3 has 13 amino acids. Germline loops: CDR1 SNHLY, CDR2 FYNNEI. CDR3 nucleotides: TGTGCCAGCAGTACTCGAGAAGGCTACGAGCAGTTCTTC. It specifies CASSTREGYEQFF.

The chain is built from TRBV7-3 and TRBJ2-3; no clear D gene. The V end was cut by 6 bases, the J end by 5 bases, with 3 bases between. This CDR3 contains 10 residues. CDR1 SGHTA and CDR2 FQGTGA come from the germline V gene. Here the CDR3 DNA reads TGTGCCAGCAGGAGAGATACGCAGTATTTT. Translating gives CASRRDTQYF.

This clonotype was counted at least ten times. This chain joins TRBV10-1 and TRBJ2-7; TRBD2 agrees at 11 bases. The CDR3 runs 15 residues. Germline assignment: CDR1 WNHNN and CDR2 SYGVQD (reference sequence). The ends lost 5 bases at V and 7 bases at J; junction bases unmatched: 10. The CDR3 bases are TGCGCCAGCAGTCCTTTAGCGGGAGGGCCGAAGGAGCAGTACTTC. This sequence encodes CASSPLAGGPKEQYF.

The chain links TRBV7-6 to TRBJ2-1; D gene unclear. Judging by the DNA end, TRBJ2-7 fits better; the J call may be wrong. Per the germline V gene, CDR1 is SGHVS and CDR2 is FNYEAQ. The CDR3 sequence is 14 residues long. Here the CDR3 DNA reads TGTGCCAGCAGCTTAACGGGTTCCCCCTACGAGCAGTACTTC. It codes for CASSLTGSPYEQYF.

This clonotype was counted between two and nine times. The gene calls are TRBV7-6 and TRBJ2-7, with D hard to call. The J call is in doubt because the DNA end fits TRBJ2-1 better. Germline CDR1 is SGHVS and CDR2 is FNYEAQ. The CDR3 spans 13 residues. Here the CDR3 reads CASSPPIAQQQFF. As DNA, the CDR3 is TGTGCCAGCAGCCCCCCTATTGCACAACAGCAGTTCTTC.

V usage is TRBV7-1 and J usage is TRBJ2-1; 7 bases agree with TRBD2. TRBV7-1 is an ORF, with its function uncertain. Trimming cost V 3 bases and J 7 bases; bases outside gene matches: 9. The length of the CDR3 is 15 residues. CDR3 region: CASSSSRLGGNEQFF. CDR3 in DNA: TGTGCCAGCAGCTCGTCTAGACTGGGGGGGAATGAGCAGTTCTTC.

The rearrangement joins TRBV19 to TRBJ2-7; D might be TRBD1 or TRBD2, each matching 5 bases. The J call may not be correct, given that the DNA end is closer to TRBJ2-1. The CDR3 sequence is 15 residues long. The germline gives CDR1 LNHDA, CDR2 SQIVND (reference sequence). The CDR3 sequence: CASSPGTEWDNEQFF. The CDR3 DNA follows: TGTGCCAGTAGTCCCGGGACGGAATGGGACAATGAGCAGTTCTTC.

This clonotype has just a few counts. This chain joins TRBV7-6 and TRBJ2-7, with TRBD2 matching over 10 bases. The length of the CDR3 is 15 residues. Germline V gives CDR1 SGHVS, CDR2 FNYEAQ. V trimming: 1 base; J trimming: 4 bases; junction bases outside the gene matches: 4. In DNA form, the CDR3 reads TGTGCCAGCAGCTTAGGGCTAGCGGGAGTTTACGAGCAGTACTTC. Its protein product is CASSLGLAGVYEQYF.